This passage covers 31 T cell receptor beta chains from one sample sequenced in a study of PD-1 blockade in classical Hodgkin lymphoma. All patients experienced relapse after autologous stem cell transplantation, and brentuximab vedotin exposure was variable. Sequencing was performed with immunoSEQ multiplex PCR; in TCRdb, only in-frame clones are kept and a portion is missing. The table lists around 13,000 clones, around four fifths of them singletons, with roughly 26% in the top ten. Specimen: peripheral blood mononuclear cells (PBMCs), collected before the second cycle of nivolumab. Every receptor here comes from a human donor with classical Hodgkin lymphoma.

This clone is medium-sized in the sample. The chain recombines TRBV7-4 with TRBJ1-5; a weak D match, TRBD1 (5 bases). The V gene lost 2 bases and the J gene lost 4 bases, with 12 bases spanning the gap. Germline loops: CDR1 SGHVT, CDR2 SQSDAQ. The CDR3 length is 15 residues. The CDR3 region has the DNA TGTGCCAGCAGCTTACTGGGACGCAAAAATCAGCCCCAGCATTTT. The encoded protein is CASSLLGRKNQPQHF.

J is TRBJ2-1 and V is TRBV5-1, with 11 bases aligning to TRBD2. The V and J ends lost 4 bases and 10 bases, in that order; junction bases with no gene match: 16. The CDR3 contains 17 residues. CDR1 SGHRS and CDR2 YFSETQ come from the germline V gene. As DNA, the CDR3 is TGCGCCAGCAGCGATTCCCCGCTAGCGGGGGGACTAGGCGAGCAGTTCTTC. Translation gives CASSDSPLAGGLGEQFF.

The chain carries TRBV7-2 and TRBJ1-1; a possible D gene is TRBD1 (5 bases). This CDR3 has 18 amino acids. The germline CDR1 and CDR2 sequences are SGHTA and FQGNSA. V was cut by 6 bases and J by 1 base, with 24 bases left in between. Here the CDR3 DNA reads TGTGCCAGCAGTTTTAGCCGGAGGGGACGGGCTCGGAACACTGAAGCTTTCTTT. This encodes CASSFSRRGRARNTEAFF.

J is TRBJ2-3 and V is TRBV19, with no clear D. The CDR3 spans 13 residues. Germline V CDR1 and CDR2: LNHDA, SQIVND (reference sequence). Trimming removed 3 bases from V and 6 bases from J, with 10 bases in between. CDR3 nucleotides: TGTGCCAGTAGTATCGGTAAGAGGGATACGCAGTATTTT. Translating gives CASSIGKRDTQYF.

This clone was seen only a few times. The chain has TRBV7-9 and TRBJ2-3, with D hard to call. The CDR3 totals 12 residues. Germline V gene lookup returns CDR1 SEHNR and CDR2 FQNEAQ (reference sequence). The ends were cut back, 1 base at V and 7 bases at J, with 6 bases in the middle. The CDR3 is CASSLEPYTQYF. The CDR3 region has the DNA TGTGCCAGCAGCTTAGAACCCTATACGCAGTATTTT.

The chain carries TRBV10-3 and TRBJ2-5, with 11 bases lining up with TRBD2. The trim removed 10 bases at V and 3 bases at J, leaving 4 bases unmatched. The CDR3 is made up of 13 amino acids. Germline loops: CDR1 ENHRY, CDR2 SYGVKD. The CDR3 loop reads CATSGLAEETQYF. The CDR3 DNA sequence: TGTGCCACCTCGGGACTAGCGGAAGAGACCCAGTACTTC.

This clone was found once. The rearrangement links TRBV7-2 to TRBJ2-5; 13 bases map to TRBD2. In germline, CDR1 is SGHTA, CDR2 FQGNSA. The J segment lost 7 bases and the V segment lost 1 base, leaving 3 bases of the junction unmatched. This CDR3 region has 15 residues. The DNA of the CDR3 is TGTGCCAGCAGCTTAGAGGGACTAGCGGGACGGACCCAGTACTTC. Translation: CASSLEGLAGRTQYF.

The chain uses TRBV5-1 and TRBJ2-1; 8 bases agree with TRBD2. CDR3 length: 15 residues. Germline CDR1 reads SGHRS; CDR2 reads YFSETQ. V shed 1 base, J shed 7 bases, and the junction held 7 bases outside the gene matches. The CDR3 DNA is TGCGCCAGCAGCTTGTTCGGGGGGGCTTTTAATGAGCAGTTCTTC. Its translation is CASSLFGGAFNEQFF.

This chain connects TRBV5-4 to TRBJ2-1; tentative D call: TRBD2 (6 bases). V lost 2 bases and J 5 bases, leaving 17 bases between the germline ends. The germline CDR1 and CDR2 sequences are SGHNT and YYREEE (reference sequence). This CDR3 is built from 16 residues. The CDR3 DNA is TGTGCCAGCAGCTTCGGAGGGGCACGGAGAGACAATGAGCAGTTCTTC. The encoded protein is CASSFGGARRDNEQFF.

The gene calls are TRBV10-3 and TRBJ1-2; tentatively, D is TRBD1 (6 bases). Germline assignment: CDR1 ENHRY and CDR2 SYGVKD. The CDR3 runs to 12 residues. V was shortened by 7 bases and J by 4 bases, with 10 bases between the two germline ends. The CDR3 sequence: CAINQGPYGYTF. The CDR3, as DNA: TGTGCCATCAATCAGGGGCCCTATGGCTACACCTTC.

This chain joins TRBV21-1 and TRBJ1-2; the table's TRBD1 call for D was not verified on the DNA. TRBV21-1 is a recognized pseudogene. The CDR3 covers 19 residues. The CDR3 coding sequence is TGTGCCAGCAGCAAATTGTGTAGGTCGGGGACAGGGTCGTCCTATGGCTACACCTTC. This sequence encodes CASSKLCRSGTGSSYGYTF.

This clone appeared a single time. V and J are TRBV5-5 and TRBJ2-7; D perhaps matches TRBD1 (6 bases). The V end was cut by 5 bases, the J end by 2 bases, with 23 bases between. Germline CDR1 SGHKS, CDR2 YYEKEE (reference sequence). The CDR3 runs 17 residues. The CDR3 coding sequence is TGTGCCAGCAGGTTGCCCGAAAAACAGGGTCTAGCCTACGAGCAGTACTTC. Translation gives CASRLPEKQGLAYEQYF.

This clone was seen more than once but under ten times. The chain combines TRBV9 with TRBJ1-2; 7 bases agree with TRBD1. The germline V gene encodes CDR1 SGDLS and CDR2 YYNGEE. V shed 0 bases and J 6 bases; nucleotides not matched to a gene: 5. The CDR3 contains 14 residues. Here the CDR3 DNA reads TGTGCCAGCAGCGTAGTTTCAGGGGGGAATGGCTACACCTTC. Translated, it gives CASSVVSGGNGYTF.

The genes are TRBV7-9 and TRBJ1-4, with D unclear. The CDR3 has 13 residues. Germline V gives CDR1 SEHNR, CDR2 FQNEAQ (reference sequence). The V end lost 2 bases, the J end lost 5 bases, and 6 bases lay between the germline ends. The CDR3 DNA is TGTGCCAGCAGCTTAATACCGAATGAAAAACTGTTTTTT. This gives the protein CASSLIPNEKLFF.

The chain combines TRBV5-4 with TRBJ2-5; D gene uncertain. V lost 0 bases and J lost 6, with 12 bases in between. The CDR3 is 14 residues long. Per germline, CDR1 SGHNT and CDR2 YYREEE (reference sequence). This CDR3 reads CASSLERMEKTQYF. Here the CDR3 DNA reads TGTGCCAGCAGCTTGGAAAGAATGGAAAAGACCCAGTACTTC.

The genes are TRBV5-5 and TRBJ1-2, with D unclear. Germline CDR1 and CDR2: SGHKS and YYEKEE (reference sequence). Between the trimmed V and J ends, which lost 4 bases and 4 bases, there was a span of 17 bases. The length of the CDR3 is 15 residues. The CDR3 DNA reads TGTGCCAGCAGCCCAGAGGGCCCTAAAACCTATGGCTACACCTTC. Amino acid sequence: CASSPEGPKTYGYTF. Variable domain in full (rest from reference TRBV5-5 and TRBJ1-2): DAGVTQSPTHLIKTRGQQVTLRCSPISGHKSVSWYQQVLGQGPQFIFQYYEKEERGRGNFPDRFSARQFPNYSSELNVNALLLGDSALYLCASSPEGPKTYGYTFGSGTRLTVV.

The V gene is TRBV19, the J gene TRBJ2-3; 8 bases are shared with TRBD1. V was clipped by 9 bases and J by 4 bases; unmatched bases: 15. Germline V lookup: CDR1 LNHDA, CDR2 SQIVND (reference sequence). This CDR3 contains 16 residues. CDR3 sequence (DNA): TGTGCCAGCAGGGTTTTTCAGGGGGCCGCCGCAGATACGCAGTATTTT. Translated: CASRVFQGAAADTQYF.

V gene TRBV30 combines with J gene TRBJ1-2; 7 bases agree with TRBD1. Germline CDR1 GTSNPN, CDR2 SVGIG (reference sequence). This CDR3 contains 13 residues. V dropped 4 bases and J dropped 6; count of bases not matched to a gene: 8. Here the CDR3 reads CAWNLDRADGYTF. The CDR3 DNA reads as TGTGCCTGGAACCTTGACAGGGCGGATGGCTACACCTTC.

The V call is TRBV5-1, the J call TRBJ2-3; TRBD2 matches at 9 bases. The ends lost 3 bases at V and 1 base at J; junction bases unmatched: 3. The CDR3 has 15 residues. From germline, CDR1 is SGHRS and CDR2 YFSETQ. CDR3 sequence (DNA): TGCGCCAGCAGCTCCCTAGCGGGGCGCACAGATACGCAGTATTTT. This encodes CASSSLAGRTDTQYF.

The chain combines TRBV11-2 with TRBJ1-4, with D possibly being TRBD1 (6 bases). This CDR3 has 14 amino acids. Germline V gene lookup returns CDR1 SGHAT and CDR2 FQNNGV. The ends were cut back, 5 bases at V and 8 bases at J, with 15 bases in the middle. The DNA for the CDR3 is TGTGCCAGCAGCCCTGACAGGTTAGGGGAAAAACTGTTTTTT. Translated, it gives CASSPDRLGEKLFF.

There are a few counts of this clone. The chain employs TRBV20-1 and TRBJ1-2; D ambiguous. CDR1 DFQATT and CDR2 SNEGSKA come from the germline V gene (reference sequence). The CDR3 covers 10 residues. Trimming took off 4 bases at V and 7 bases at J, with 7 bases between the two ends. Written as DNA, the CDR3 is TGCAGTGCTATCCAGGCTGGCTACACCTTC. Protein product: CSAIQAGYTF.

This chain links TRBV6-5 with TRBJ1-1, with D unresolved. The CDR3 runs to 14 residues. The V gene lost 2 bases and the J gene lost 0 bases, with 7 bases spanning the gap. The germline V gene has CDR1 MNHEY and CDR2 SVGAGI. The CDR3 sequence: CASSYGTMNTEAFF. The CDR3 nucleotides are TGTGCCAGCAGTTACGGTACCATGAACACTGAAGCTTTCTTT.

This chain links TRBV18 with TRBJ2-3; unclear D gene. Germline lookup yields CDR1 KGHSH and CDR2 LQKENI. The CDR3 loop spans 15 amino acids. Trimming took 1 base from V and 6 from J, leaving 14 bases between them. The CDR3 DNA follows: TGTGCCAGCTCACCACAGGGTGCGACCCTGGATACGCAGTATTTT. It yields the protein CASSPQGATLDTQYF.

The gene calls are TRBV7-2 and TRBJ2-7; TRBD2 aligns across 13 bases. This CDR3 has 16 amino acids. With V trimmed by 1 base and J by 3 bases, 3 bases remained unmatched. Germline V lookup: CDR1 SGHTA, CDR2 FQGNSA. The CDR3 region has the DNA TGTGCCAGCAGCTTAGTAGGGACTAGCGGGGACTACGAGCAGTACTTC. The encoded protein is CASSLVGTSGDYEQYF.

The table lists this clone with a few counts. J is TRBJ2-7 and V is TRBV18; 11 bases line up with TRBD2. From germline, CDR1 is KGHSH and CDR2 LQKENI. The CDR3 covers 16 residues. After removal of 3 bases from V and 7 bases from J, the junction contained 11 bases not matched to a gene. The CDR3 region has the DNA TGTGCCAGCTCACCGTCCCCTAGCGGGGGGTTGATTGAGCAGTACTTC. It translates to CASSPSPSGGLIEQYF.

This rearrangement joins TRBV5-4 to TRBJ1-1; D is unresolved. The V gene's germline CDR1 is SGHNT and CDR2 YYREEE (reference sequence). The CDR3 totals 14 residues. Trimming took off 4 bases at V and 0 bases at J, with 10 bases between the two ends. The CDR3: CASSLGWLNTEAFF. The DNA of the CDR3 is TGTGCCAGCAGCCTCGGCTGGCTGAACACTGAAGCTTTCTTT. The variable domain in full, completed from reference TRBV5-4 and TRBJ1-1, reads ETGVTQSPTHLIKTRGQQVTLRCSSQSGHNTVSWYQQALGQGPQFIFQYYREEENGRGNFPPRFSGLQFPNYSSELNVNALELDDSALYLCASSLGWLNTEAFFGQGTRLTVV.

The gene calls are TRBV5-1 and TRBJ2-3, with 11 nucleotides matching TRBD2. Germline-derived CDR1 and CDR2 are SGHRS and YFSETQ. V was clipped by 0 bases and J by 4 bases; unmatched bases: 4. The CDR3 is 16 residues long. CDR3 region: CASSLEGLAVADTQYF. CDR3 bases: TGCGCCAGCAGCTTGGAGGGACTAGCGGTGGCAGATACGCAGTATTTT. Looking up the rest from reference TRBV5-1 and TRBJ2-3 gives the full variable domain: KAGVTQTPRYLIKTRGQQVTLSCSPISGHRSVSWYQQTPGQGLQFLFEYFSETQRNKGNFPGRFSGRQFSNSRSEMNVSTLELGDSALYLCASSLEGLAVADTQYFGPGTRLTVL.

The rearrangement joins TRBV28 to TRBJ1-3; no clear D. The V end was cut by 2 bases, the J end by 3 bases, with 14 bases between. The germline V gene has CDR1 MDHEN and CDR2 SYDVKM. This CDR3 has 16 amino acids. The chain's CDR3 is CASSLPPRARGNTIYF. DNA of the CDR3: TGTGCCAGCAGTTTACCCCCCCGAGCCCGTGGAAACACCATATATTTT.

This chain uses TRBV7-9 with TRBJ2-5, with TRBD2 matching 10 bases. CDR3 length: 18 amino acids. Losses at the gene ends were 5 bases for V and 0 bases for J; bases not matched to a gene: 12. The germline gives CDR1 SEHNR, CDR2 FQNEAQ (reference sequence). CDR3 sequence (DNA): TGTGCCAGCAGCCTACTAAGATGGAGCGGGGGGGACCAAGAGACCCAGTACTTC. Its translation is CASSLLRWSGGDQETQYF.

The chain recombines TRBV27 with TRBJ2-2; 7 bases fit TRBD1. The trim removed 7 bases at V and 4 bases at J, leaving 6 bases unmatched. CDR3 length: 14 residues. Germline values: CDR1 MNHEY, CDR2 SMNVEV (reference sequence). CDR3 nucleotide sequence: TGTGCCAGCAAAAGGGGGCCCGGCACCGGGGAGCTGTTTTTT. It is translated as CASKRGPGTGELFF.

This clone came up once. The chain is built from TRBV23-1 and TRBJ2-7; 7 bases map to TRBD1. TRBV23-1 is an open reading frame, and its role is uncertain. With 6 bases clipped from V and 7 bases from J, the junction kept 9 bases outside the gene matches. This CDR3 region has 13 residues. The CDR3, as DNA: TGCGCCAGCAGAGGACAGGCCGACCCTGAGCAGTACTTC. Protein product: CASRGQADPEQYF.